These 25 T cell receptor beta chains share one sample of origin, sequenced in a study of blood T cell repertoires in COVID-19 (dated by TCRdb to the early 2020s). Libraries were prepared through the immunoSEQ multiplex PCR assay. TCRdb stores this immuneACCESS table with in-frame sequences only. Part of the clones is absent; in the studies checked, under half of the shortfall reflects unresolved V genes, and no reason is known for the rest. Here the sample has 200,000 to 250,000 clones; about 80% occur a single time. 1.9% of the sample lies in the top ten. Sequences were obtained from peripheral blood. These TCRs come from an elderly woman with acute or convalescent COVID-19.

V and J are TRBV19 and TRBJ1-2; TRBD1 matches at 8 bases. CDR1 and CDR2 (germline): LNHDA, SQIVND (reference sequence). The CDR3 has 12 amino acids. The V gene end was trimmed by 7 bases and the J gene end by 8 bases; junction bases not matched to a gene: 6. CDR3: CASNQGAVGYTF. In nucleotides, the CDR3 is TGTGCCAGTAACCAGGGGGCCGTAGGCTACACCTTC.

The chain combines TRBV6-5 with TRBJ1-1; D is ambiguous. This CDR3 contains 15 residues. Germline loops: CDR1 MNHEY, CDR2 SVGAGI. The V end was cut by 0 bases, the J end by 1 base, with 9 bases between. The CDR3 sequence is CASSYSRGPNTEAFF. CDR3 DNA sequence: TGTGCCAGCAGTTACTCGCGAGGGCCGAACACTGAAGCTTTCTTT.

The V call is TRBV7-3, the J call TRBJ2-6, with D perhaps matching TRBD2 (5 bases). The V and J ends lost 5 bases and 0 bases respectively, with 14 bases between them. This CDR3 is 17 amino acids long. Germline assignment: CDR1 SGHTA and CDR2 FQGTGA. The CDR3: CASSATLTNSGANVLTF. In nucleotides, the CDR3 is TGTGCCAGCAGCGCTACCTTGACTAACTCTGGGGCCAACGTCCTGACTTTC.

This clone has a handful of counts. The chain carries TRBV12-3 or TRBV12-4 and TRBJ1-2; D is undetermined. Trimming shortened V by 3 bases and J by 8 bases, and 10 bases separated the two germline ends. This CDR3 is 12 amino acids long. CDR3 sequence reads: CASSLASGGYTF. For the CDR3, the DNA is TGTGCCAGCAGTTTGGCGAGCGGAGGCTACACCTTC.

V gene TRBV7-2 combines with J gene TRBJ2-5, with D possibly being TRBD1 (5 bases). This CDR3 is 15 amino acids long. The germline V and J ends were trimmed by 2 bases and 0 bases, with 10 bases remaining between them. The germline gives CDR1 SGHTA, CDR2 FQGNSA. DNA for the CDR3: TGTGCCAGCAGCTTATTTAAGGGGTACCAAGAGACCCAGTACTTC. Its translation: CASSLFKGYQETQYF.

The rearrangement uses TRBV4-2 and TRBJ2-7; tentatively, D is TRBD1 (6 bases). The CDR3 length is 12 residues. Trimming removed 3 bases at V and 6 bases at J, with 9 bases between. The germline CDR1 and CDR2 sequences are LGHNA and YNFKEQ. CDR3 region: CASSHRGGEQYF. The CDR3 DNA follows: TGTGCCAGCAGCCACAGGGGTGGCGAGCAGTACTTC.

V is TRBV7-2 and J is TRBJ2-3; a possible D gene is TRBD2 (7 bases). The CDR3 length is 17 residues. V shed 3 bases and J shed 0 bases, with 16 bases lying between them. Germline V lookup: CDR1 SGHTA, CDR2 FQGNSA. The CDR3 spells CASSFFGRGLSTDTQYF. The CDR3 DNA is TGTGCCAGCAGCTTTTTTGGGCGGGGGCTCAGCACAGATACGCAGTATTTT.

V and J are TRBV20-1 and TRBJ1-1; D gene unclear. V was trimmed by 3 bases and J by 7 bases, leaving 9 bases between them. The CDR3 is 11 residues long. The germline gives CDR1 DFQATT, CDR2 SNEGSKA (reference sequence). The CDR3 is CSASWADEAFF. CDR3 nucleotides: TGCAGTGCTAGTTGGGCAGATGAAGCTTTCTTT.

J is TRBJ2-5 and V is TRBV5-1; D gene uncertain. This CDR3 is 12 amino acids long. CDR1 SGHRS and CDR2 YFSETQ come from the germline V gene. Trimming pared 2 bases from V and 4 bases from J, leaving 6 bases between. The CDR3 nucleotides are TGCGCCAGCAGCTTCGGAGTAGAGACCCAGTACTTC. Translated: CASSFGVETQYF. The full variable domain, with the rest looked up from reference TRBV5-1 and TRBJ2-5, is KAGVTQTPRYLIKTRGQQVTLSCSPISGHRSVSWYQQTPGQGLQFLFEYFSETQRNKGNFPGRFSGRQFSNSRSEMNVSTLELGDSALYLCASSFGVETQYFGPGTRLLVL.

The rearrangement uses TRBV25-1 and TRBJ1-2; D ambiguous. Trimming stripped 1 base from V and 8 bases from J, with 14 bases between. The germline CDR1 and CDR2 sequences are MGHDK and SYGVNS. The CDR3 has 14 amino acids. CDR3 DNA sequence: TGTGCCAGCAGTGAATCTTCCAGGCACTCCGGCTACACCTTC. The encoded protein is CASSESSRHSGYTF.

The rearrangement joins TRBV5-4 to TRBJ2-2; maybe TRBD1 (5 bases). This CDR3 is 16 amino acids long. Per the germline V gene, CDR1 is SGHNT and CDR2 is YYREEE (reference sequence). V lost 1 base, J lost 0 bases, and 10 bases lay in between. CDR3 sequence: CASSLWAGPNTGELFF. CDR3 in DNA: TGTGCCAGCAGCTTGTGGGCAGGGCCGAACACCGGGGAGCTGTTTTTT.

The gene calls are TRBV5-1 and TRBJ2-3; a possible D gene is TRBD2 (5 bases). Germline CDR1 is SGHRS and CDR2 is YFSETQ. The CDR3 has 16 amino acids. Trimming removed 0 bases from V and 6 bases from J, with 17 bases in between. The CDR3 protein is CASSLGRLSAKDTQYF. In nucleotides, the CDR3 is TGCGCCAGCAGCTTGGGTCGGCTTAGCGCTAAGGATACGCAGTATTTT.

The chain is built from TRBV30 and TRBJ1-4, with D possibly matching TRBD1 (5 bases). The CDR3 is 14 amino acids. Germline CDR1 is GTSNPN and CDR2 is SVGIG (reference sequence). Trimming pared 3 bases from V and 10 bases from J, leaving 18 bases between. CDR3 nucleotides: TGTGCCTGGAGGCCGACAGCCTTGGGGGGAAAACTGTTTTTT. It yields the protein CAWRPTALGGKLFF.

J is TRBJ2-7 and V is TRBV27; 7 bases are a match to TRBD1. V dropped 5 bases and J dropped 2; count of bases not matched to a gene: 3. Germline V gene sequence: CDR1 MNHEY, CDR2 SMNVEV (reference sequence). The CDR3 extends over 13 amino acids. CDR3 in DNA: TGTGCCAGCAGTCGACAGGGCGCCTACGAGCAGTACTTC. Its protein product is CASSRQGAYEQYF.

The CDR3 nucleotides are TGTGCCAGCAGTTTCTCAGGGGGCCACTATGGCTACACCTTC. It translates to CASSFSGGHYGYTF. The rearrangement joins TRBV28 to TRBJ1-2; TRBD1 aligns across 8 bases. Germline-derived CDR1 and CDR2 are MDHEN and SYDVKM. V lost 3 bases to trimming and J lost 3 bases; unmatched junction nucleotides: 3. The CDR3 extends over 14 amino acids.

The chain's CDR3 is CASSRLAGLNGGQFF. The CDR3, as DNA: TGTGCCAGCAGTCGACTAGCGGGGCTCAATGGCGGGCAGTTCTTC. The chain recombines TRBV3-1 (or the pseudogene TRBV3-2) with TRBJ2-1; 11 bases are shared with TRBD2. From germline, CDR1 is LGHDT and CDR2 YNNKEL (reference sequence). This CDR3 is 15 amino acids long. V shed 6 bases and J 12 bases; nucleotides not matched to a gene: 13.

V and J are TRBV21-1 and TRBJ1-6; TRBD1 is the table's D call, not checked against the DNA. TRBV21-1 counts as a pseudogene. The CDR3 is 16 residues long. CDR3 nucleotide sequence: TGTGCCAGCAGCAAAGAAGGAAACAGGGGAGGCTCACCCCTCCACTTT. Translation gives CASSKEGNRGGSPLHF.

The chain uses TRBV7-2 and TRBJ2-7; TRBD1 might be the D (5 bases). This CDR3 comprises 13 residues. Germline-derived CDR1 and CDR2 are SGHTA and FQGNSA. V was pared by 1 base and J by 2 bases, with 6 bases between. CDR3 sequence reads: CASSLGRAYEQYF. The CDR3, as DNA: TGTGCCAGCAGCTTAGGCAGGGCCTACGAGCAGTACTTC.

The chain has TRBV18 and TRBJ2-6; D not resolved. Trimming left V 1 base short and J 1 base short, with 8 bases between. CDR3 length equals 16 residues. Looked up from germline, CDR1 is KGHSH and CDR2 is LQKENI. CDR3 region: CASSPLMASGANVLTF. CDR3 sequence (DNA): TGTGCCAGCTCACCACTGATGGCATCTGGGGCCAACGTCCTGACTTTC.

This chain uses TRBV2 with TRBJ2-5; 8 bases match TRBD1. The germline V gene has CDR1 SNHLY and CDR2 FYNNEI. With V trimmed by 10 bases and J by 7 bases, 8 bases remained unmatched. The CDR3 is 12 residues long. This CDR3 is CATGQARGTQYF. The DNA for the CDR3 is TGTGCCACGGGACAGGCCAGAGGGACCCAGTACTTC. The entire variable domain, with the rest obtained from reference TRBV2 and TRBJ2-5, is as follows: EPEVTQTPSHQVTQMGQEVILRCVPISNHLYFYWYRQILGQKVEFLVSFYNNEISEKSEIFDDQFSVERPDGSNFTLKIRSTKLEDSAMYFCATGQARGTQYFGPGTRLLVL.

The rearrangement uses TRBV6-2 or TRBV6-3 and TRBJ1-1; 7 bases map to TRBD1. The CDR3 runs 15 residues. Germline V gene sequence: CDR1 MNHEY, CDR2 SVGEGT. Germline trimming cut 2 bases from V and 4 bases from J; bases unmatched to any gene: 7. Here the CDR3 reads CASSYVQGVGTEAFF. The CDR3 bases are TGTGCCAGCAGTTACGTGCAGGGGGTGGGCACTGAAGCTTTCTTT.

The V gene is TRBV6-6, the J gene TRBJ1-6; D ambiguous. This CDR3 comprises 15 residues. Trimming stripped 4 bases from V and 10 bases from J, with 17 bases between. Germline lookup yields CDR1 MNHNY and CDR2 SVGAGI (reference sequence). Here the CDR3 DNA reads TGTGCCAGCAGTTTCTCGCGAGCGAATGAGTCACCCCTCCACTTT. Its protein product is CASSFSRANESPLHF.

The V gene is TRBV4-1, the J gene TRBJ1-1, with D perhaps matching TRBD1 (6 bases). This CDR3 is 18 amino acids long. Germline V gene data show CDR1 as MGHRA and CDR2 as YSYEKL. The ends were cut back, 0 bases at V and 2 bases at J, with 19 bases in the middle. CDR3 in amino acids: CASSQDLWGFRGNTEAFF. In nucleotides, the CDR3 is TGCGCCAGCAGCCAAGATCTCTGGGGATTCAGGGGAAACACTGAAGCTTTCTTT.

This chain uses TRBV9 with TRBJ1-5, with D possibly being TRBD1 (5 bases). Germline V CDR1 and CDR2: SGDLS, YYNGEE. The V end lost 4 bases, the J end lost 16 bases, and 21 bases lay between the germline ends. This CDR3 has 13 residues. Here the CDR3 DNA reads TGTGCCAGCAGCAACCGAATACAGGAGATGAATCATTTT. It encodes CASSNRIQEMNHF.

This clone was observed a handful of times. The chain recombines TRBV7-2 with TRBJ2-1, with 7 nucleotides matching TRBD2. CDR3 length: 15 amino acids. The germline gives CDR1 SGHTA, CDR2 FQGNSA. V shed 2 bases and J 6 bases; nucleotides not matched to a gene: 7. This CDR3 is CASSLQGRALNEQFF. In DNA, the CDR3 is TGTGCCAGCAGCTTACAAGGGAGGGCCCTCAATGAGCAGTTCTTC.